Shown below are 20 T cell receptor beta chains from a single sample sequenced in a study of T cell changes during pregnancy in multiple sclerosis. Profiling relied on immunoSEQ multiplex PCR, and the TCRdb table lists in-frame clones only, not all of them. This table has tens of thousands of clones, approximately 90% appearing once. The sequencing used CD4+ T cells from peripheral blood mononuclear cells, collected after pregnancy. The origin of the receptors is a female donor with multiple sclerosis, enrolled in a pregnancy study.

The chain is built from TRBV6-1 and TRBJ2-7, with 13 bases matching TRBD2. Germline assignment: CDR1 MNHNS and CDR2 SASEGT. CDR3 length equals 13 residues. Trimming cost V 8 bases and J 3 bases; bases outside gene matches: 1. As DNA, the CDR3 is TGTGCCAGCCGGACTAGCGGGAGCTACGAGCAGTACTTC. Its translation: CASRTSGSYEQYF.

The V gene is TRBV5-1, the J gene TRBJ1-1, with 8 bases identical to TRBD1. Looked up from germline, CDR1 is SGHRS and CDR2 is YFSETQ. V dropped 4 bases and J dropped 5; count of bases not matched to a gene: 16. CDR3 size: 17 residues. Here the CDR3 DNA reads TGCGCCAGCAGCAGAGGGTCAGGGGGCAGAGTGGAAACTGAAGCTTTCTTT. This gives the protein CASSRGSGGRVETEAFF. Supplemented by reference TRBV5-1 and TRBJ1-1, the full variable domain reads KAGVTQTPRYLIKTRGQQVTLSCSPISGHRSVSWYQQTPGQGLQFLFEYFSETQRNKGNFPGRFSGRQFSNSRSEMNVSTLELGDSALYLCASSRGSGGRVETEAFFGQGTRLTVV.

This chain joins TRBV7-2 and TRBJ2-7, with a tentative D call TRBD1 (6 bases). The CDR3 covers 13 residues. Germline V gene sequence: CDR1 SGHTA, CDR2 FQGNSA. Trimming took 1 base from V and 6 from J, leaving 10 bases between them. Here the CDR3 reads CASSLDSGVEQYF. CDR3 DNA: TGTGCCAGCAGCTTAGATTCAGGGGTCGAGCAGTACTTC.

The chain combines TRBV30 with TRBJ1-4; a weak D match, TRBD1 (6 bases). Germline V CDR1 and CDR2: GTSNPN, SVGIG (reference sequence). This CDR3 is 15 amino acids long. V was cut by 4 bases and J by 10 bases, with 22 bases left in between. CDR3 nucleotide sequence: TGTGCCTGGAAGGAAGGGGGTCAATTATTGGGAAAACTGTTTTTT. Its protein is CAWKEGGQLLGKLFF.

The chain recombines TRBV7-2 with TRBJ2-7; perhaps TRBD1 as D (5 bases). Germline-derived CDR1 and CDR2 are SGHTA and FQGNSA. Trimming shortened V by 1 base and J by 4 bases, and 14 bases separated the two germline ends. The CDR3 runs 15 residues. The CDR3 spells CASSLGSGLLYEQYF. CDR3 bases: TGTGCCAGCAGCTTAGGGTCAGGGCTTTTATACGAGCAGTACTTC.

V is TRBV7-6 and J is TRBJ2-2; 7 bases line up with TRBD1. The CDR3 is 16 amino acids. CDR1 and CDR2 (germline): SGHVS, FNYEAQ. V shed 3 bases, J shed 6 bases, and the junction held 10 bases outside the gene matches. The CDR3 protein is CASSFIRGGSSGELFF. DNA for the CDR3: TGTGCCAGCAGCTTTATACGAGGGGGCTCGTCCGGGGAGCTGTTTTTT.

V gene TRBV27 combines with J gene TRBJ1-2, with a tentative D call TRBD1 (6 bases). Trimming took 3 bases from V and 8 from J, leaving 13 bases between them. Germline CDR1 and CDR2: MNHEY and SMNVEV (reference sequence). The CDR3 length is 13 residues. The CDR3 reads CASSFNREGGYTF. CDR3 DNA: TGTGCCAGCAGTTTTAACAGGGAGGGCGGCTACACCTTC.

The rearrangement joins TRBV7-9 to TRBJ2-1; 9 bases agree with TRBD2. In germline, CDR1 is SEHNR, CDR2 FQNEAQ (reference sequence). With V trimmed by 4 bases and J by 6 bases, 13 bases remained unmatched. The CDR3 runs 17 residues. This CDR3 reads CASSSGGGGGAFNEQFF. The CDR3 DNA reads as TGTGCCAGCAGCTCAGGAGGCGGCGGGGGGGCCTTCAATGAGCAGTTCTTC.

The rearrangement joins TRBV5-4 to TRBJ1-1; weak D call: TRBD1 (6 bases). Germline CDR1 is SGHNT and CDR2 is YYREEE (reference sequence). V lost 1 base and J lost 1, with 11 bases in between. The CDR3 sequence is 15 residues long. CDR3 nucleotide sequence: TGTGCCAGCAGCTTGATGACGACAGGGAACACTGAAGCTTTCTTT. Translation gives CASSLMTTGNTEAFF. Variable domain in full (rest from reference TRBV5-4 and TRBJ1-1): ETGVTQSPTHLIKTRGQQVTLRCSSQSGHNTVSWYQQALGQGPQFIFQYYREEENGRGNFPPRFSGLQFPNYSSELNVNALELDDSALYLCASSLMTTGNTEAFFGQGTRLTVV.

This chain connects TRBV28 to TRBJ2-1; 12 positions match TRBD2. Germline loops: CDR1 MDHEN, CDR2 SYDVKM. There are 19 residues in the CDR3. J lost 3 bases, V lost 6 bases, and 15 bases had no gene match. The CDR3 DNA reads as TGTGCCAGCAGAATCCTGACTAGCGGGAGATGGTCCGACTACAATGAGCAGTTCTTC. This encodes CASRILTSGRWSDYNEQFF.

The chain has TRBV6-5 and TRBJ2-5; 8 nucleotides line up with TRBD1. After removal of 8 bases from V and 4 bases from J, the junction contained 12 bases not matched to a gene. Germline CDR1 reads MNHEY; CDR2 reads SVGAGI. CDR3 length equals 15 residues. CDR3 in DNA: TGTGCCAGCGCCCCCCGGGGCAGGGGGCGAGAGACCCAGTACTTC. It yields the protein CASAPRGRGRETQYF.

This chain connects TRBV27 to TRBJ2-6; 7 bases map to TRBD1. This CDR3 comprises 18 residues. Trimming removed 3 bases from V and 0 bases from J; junction bases left unmatched: 8. Germline assignment: CDR1 MNHEY and CDR2 SMNVEV (reference sequence). The CDR3 nucleotides are TGTGCCAGCAGTTTCGGACAGGCCCGACTCTCTGGGGCCAACGTCCTGACTTTC. Translation: CASSFGQARLSGANVLTF.

The rearrangement uses TRBV14 and TRBJ2-1; 7 positions agree with TRBD1. From germline, CDR1 is SGHDN and CDR2 FVKESK. The CDR3 extends over 16 amino acids. Trimming removed 1 base from V and 7 bases from J; junction bases left unmatched: 10. In DNA, the CDR3 is TGTGCCAGCAGCCAAGTAGGGACAGTGCGGTGGAATGAGCAGTTCTTC. Translated, it gives CASSQVGTVRWNEQFF.

The rearrangement uses TRBV4-1 and TRBJ2-7; 7 positions match TRBD2. This CDR3 spans 15 amino acids. Germline V gene lookup returns CDR1 MGHRA and CDR2 YSYEKL. V shed 0 bases and J 4 bases; nucleotides not matched to a gene: 6. CDR3 in DNA: TGCGCCAGCAGCCAAGATGGGAGCGGGATTTACGAGCAGTACTTC. Translating it yields CASSQDGSGIYEQYF.

CDR3 sequence reads: CSVEGGQSGNTIYF. DNA of the CDR3: TGCAGCGTTGAAGGGGGACAGTCTGGAAACACCATATATTTT. The chain couples TRBV29-1 to TRBJ1-3, with 7 bases fitting TRBD1. The CDR3 is made up of 14 amino acids. In germline, CDR1 is SQVTM, CDR2 ANQGSEA. J was trimmed by 1 base and V by 1 base; bases with no gene match: 1.

The V call is TRBV4-3, the J call TRBJ2-5; 16 nucleotides match TRBD2. The ends lost 4 bases at V and 5 bases at J; junction bases unmatched: 10. CDR1 LGHNA and CDR2 YSLEER come from the germline V gene. CDR3 length: 18 amino acids. CDR3: CASSPLGLAGGQGETQYF. The CDR3 coding sequence is TGCGCCAGCAGCCCCCTGGGACTAGCGGGGGGGCAGGGGGAGACCCAGTACTTC.

The genes are TRBV2 and TRBJ1-1; 7 bases are shared with TRBD1. Germline V gene sequence: CDR1 SNHLY, CDR2 FYNNEI. The CDR3 contains 15 residues. The V and J ends lost 5 bases and 5 bases, in that order; junction bases with no gene match: 11. The DNA for the CDR3 is TGTGCCAGCAGTCTACAGGGGAGTCGGTCTACTGAAGCTTTCTTT. It encodes CASSLQGSRSTEAFF.

The J gene is TRBJ2-1, the V gene TRBV2; D is possibly TRBD1 (6 bases). Germline CDR1 is SNHLY and CDR2 is FYNNEI. Trimming cost V 8 bases and J 10 bases, with 15 bases left between them. The CDR3 has 12 residues. As DNA, the CDR3 is TGTGCCAGCGGGGGTGGACAGTGGGAGCAGTTCTTC. Its protein is CASGGGQWEQFF. Full variable domain (rest looked up from reference TRBV2 and TRBJ2-1): EPEVTQTPSHQVTQMGQEVILRCVPISNHLYFYWYRQILGQKVEFLVSFYNNEISEKSEIFDDQFSVERPDGSNFTLKIRSTKLEDSAMYFCASGGGQWEQFFGPGTRLTVL.

This chain joins TRBV7-2 and TRBJ1-3; 7 nucleotides agree with TRBD1. V dropped 5 bases and J dropped 4; count of bases not matched to a gene: 11. Germline loops: CDR1 SGHTA, CDR2 FQGNSA. This CDR3 spans 16 amino acids. This chain's CDR3 is CASSPQGQMAGNTIYF. The CDR3 nucleotides read TGTGCCAGCAGCCCACAGGGACAGATGGCCGGAAACACCATATATTTT.

CDR3 DNA sequence: TGTGCCAGCAGTCATCACAGGGACACTGAAGCTTTCTTT. It encodes CASSHHRDTEAFF. The chain is built from TRBV27 and TRBJ1-1; D is possibly TRBD1 (6 bases). The CDR3 is 13 amino acids. Germline CDR1 and CDR2: MNHEY and SMNVEV (reference sequence). The V gene lost 5 bases and the J gene lost 3 bases, with 10 bases spanning the gap.